The text below deals with one TCR beta chain. The table lists this clonotype with many counts. Which antigen it targets is not known. No base qualities exist here, and no much larger clone lies one base off it. CDR1 and CDR2 (GTSNPN, SVGIG) derive from the germline V gene (reference sequence). V is clipped by 0 bases and J by 0 bases, and the sequence between their germline boundaries is 9 bases long. The CDR3 spans 15 residues, from the cysteine through the phenylalanine. The DNA shown is the 45-base CDR3, in frame from base 1. This specimen belongs to a study of human T cells and chemical hapten exposure (dated by TCRdb to about 2021). Regarding the complete study: For sensitization, 2% DPC in acetone was applied to a 2 cm by 2 cm area of upper inner arm skin. Patients additionally received weekly therapeutic DPC doses to the scalp throughout the roughly 25-week study period. Patch testing was done on the upper back using Finn chambers containing 0.01% DPC, and results were scored after 6 days according to International Contact Dermatitis Research Group standards. Most of the patients in the cohort were female, and the cohort covered alopecia areata with under or over 50% scalp involvement, alopecia totalis and alopecia universalis. Libraries were pooled for sequencing, and variation in per-sample TCR yields was attributed mainly to small differences in library volumes within the pool. The study tracked peripheral blood TCR repertoire changes in vivo during primary and secondary sensitization to the hapten diphenylcyclopropenone (DPC) in alopecia patients. Blood samples were taken from patients before sensitization (week 0) and then at 2, 6 and about 24 weeks after DPC sensitization. Blood for TCR sequencing was provided by twenty-nine alopecia patients at one to four time points (pre-sensitization, 2, 6 and 24 weeks). General study outcomes and caveats: DPC sensitization did not change how many TCRs were above 1 in 1000 frequency, and no evidence was found of alterations in global repertoire structure. A positive correlation was found between the number of PT1 expanded TCRs and patch test score, with significance reached at thresholds 8, 16 and 32 but not 4. Compared with pre-sensitization or healthy control sets, expanded TCRs formed significantly more large CDR3 similarity clusters, which is consistent with antigen-driven responses. All patients had alopecia, a presumed autoimmune disease, so their immune response might differ from that of healthy individuals. Repeated subsampling changed both the strength of the expansion versus patch-test correlation and the threshold at which that correlation became significant.

Receptors were amplified or captured by RACE. The instrument given in TCRdb is NextSeq 500. Library preparation attached unique molecular identifiers to individual cDNA molecules for quantitative, reproducible TCR counting. For every blood RNA sample, sequencing covered both the TCR alpha and TCR beta chains. As for the authors' bioinformatics: A median of about 89,000 TCRs per sample was observed, with a range of roughly 20,000 to 750,000. V, J and CDR3 annotation of the TCR reads was performed with the Decombinator software suite. For the PS versus PT1 abundance plots, all samples were subsampled to the same number of TCRs (28,000). Expanded TCRs were defined as absent before sensitization and observed at least eight times at the 2-week time point. The public reads were run again by TCRdb, first through fastp at Q25 and then through MiXCR, and only productive beta chains were kept. All rows with the same CDR3 protein become a single entry with the most common DNA and genes. These V and J calls rely on TCRdb rather than the paper's analysis. The sample yields 120,000 or so distinct CDR3 sequences; 13% were counted once. The ten largest make up roughly 2.8% of the sample.

Explained via the paper, the time point label denotes: pre-sensitization, week 0. The sample's treatment or condition label, decoded: therapeutic diphenylcyclopropenone sensitization with weekly scalp DPC. Blood at each patch-test visit was drawn before the patch test was applied. Patients were eligible if aged 18 to 70, diagnosed with alopecia and judged suitable for DPC therapy, and pregnant patients were excluded. Unfractionated whole blood was collected in Tempus Blood RNA tubes, and total RNA was extracted from that blood. The material sequenced was whole blood, taken in connection with sensitization to the hapten diphenylcyclopropenone (DPC). Recombination linked TRBV30 to TRBJ2-4; no D segment can be confidently identified. This sequence originates from a woman aged 18-30 years with alopecia areata. Some clones in this sample may be carry-over from other donors' samples. The CDR3 in this case is CAWSVGIEAKNIQYF. The sequence in DNA is TGTGCCTGGAGTGTGGGAATAGAAGCCAAAAACATTCAGTACTTC.